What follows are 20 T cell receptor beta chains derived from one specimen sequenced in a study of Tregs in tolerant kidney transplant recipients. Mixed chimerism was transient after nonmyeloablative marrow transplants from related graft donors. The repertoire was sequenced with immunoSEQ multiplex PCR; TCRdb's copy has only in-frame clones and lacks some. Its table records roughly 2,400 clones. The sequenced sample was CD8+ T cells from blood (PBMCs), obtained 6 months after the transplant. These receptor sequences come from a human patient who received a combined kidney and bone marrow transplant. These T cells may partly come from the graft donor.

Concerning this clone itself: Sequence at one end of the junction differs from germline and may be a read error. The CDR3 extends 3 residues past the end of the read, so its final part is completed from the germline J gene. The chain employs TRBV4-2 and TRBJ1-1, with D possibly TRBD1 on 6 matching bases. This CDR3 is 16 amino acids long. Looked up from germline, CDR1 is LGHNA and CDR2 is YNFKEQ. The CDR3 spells CASSQGDFMRGTEAFF. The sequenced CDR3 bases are TGCGCCAGCAGCCAAGGGGATTTCATGAGGGGGACTGAA.

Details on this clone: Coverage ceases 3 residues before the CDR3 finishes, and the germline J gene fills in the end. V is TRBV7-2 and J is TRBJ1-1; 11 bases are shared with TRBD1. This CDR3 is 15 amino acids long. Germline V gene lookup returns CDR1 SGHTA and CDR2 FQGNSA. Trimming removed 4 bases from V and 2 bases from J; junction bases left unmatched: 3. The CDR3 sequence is CASSSGQGANTEAFF. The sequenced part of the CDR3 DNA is TGTGCCAGCAGCTCTGGACAGGGGGCTAACACTGAA.

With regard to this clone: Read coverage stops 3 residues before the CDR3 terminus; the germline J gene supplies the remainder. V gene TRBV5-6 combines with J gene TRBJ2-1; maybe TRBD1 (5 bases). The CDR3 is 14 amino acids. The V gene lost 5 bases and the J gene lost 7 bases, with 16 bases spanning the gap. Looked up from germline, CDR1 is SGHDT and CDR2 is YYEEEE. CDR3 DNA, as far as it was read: TGTGCCAGCAGGTTACTGCAGGGAACGAATGAG. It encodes CASRLLQGTNE. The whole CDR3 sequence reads CASRLLQGTNEQFF.

The part of the CDR3 DNA that was read is TGTGCCAGTAGTATAAATTTAGGGGAGGTGAACGAG. Its protein is CASSINLGEVNE. The complete CDR3 sequence is CASSINLGEVNEQYF. The chain combines TRBV19 with TRBJ2-7; weak D call: TRBD2 (6 bases). Read coverage stops 3 residues before the CDR3 terminus; the germline J gene supplies the remainder. V shed 2 bases and J shed 5 bases, with 16 bases lying between them. The CDR3 extends over 15 amino acids. CDR1 LNHDA and CDR2 SQIVND come from the germline V gene (reference sequence). Together with reference TRBV19 and TRBJ2-7, the CDR3 gives the full variable domain: DGGITQSPKYLFRKEGQNVTLSCEQNLNHDAMYWYRQDPGQGLRLIYYSQIVNDFQKGDIAEGYSVSREKKESFPLTVTSAQKNPTAFYLCASSINLGEVNEQYFGPGTRLTVT.

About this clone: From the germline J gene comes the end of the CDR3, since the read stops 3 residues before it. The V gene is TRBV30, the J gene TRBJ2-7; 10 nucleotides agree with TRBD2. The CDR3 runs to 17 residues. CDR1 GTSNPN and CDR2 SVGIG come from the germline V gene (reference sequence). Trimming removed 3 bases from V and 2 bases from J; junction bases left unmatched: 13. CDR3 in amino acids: CAWSHPPRLAGTYEQYF. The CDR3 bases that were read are TGTGCCTGGAGCCATCCTCCGCGACTAGCGGGTACCTACGAG. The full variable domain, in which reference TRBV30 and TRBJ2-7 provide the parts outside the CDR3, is SQTIHQWPATLVQPVGSPLSLECTVEGTSNPNLYWYRQAAGRGLQLLFYSVGIGQISSEVPQNLSASRPQDRQFILSSKKLLLSDSGFYLCAWSHPPRLAGTYEQYFGPGTRLTVT.

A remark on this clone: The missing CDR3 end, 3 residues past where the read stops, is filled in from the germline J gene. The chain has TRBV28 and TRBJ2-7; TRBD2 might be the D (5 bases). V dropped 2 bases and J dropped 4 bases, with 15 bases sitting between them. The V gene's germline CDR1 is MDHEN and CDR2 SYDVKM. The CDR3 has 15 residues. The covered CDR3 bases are TGTGCCAGCAGTTTAAGGGCGGGCCCCCTTTACGAG. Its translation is CASSLRAGPLYE. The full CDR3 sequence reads CASSLRAGPLYEQYF.

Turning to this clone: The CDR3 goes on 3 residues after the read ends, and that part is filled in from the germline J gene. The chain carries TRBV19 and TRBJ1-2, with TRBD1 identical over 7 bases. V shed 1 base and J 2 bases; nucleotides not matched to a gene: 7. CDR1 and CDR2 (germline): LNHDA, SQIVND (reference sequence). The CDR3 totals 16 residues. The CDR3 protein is CASSIGFTGENYGYTF. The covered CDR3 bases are TGTGCCAGTAGTATAGGGTTCACAGGGGAGAACTATGGC.

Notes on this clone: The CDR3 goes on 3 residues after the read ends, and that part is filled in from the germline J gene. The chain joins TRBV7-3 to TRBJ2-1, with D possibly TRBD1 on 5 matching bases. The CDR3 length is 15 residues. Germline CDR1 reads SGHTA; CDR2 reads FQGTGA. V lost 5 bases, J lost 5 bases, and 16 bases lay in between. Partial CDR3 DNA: TGTGCCAGCAGCCGACGGCTGGGGCAGAACAATGAG. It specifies CASSRRLGQNNE. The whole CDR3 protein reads CASSRRLGQNNEQFF.

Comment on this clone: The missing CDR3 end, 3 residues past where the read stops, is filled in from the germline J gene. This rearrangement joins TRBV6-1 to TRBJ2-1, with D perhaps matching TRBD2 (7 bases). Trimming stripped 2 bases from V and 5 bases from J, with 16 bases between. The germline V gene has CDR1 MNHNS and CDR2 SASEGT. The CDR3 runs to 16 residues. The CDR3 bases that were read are TGTGCCAGCAGTGAAACTGGGGGCCTAGCGGACAATGAG. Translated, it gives CASSETGGLADNE. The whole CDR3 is CASSETGGLADNEQFF.

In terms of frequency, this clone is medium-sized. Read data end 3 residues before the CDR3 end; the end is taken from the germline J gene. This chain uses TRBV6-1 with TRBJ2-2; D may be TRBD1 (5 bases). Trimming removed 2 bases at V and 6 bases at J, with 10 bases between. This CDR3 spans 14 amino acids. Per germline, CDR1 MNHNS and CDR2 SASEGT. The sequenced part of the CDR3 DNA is TGTGCCAGCAGTGAAAAGGCAGGGCCCGGGGAG. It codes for CASSEKAGPGE. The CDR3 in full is CASSEKAGPGELFF.

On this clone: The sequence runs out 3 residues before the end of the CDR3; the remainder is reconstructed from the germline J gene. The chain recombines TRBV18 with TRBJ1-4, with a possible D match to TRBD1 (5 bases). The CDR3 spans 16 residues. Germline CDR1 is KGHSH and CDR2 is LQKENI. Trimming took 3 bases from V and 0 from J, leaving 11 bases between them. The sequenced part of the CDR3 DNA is TGTGCCAGCTCACCTGGGGCTGCAGCAACTAATGAAAAA. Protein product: CASSPGAAATNEK. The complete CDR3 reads CASSPGAAATNEKLFF.

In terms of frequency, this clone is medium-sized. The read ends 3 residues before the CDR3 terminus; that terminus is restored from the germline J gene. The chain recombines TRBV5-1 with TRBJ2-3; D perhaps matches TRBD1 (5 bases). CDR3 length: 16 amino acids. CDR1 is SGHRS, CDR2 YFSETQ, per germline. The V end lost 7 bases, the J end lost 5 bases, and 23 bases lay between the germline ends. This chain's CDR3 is CASGNRPEMGKDTQYF. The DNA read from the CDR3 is TGCGCCAGCGGTAACAGGCCAGAGATGGGAAAAGATACG.

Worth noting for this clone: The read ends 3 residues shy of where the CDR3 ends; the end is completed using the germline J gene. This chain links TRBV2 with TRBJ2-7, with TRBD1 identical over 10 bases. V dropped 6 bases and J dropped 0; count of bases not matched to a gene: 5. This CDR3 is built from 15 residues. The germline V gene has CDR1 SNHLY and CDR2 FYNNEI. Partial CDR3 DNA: TGTGCCAGCAGCCAGACAGGGGGCGGCTCCTACGAG. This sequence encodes CASSQTGGGSYE. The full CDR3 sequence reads CASSQTGGGSYEQYF.

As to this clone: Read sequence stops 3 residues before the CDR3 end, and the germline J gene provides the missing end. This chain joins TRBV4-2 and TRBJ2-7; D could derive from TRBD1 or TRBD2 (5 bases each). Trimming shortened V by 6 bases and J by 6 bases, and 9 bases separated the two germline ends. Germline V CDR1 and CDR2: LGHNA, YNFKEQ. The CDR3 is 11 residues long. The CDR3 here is CASSQGAEQYF. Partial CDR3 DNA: TGTGCCAGCAGTCAGGGAGCCGAG.

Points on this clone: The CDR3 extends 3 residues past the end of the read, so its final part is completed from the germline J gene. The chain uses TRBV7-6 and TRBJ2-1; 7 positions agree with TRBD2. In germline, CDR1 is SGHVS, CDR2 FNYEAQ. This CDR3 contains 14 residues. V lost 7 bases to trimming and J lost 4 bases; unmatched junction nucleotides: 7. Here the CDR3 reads CASTATSEYNEQFF. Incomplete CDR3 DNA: TGTGCCAGCACCGCTACTAGCGAGTACAATGAG.

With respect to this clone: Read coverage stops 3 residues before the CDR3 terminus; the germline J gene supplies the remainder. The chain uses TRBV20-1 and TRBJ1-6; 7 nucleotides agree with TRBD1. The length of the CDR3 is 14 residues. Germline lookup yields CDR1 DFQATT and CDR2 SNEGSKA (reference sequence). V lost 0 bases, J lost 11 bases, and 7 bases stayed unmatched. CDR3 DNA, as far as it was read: TGCAGTGCTAGAGACTGGACAGGCGGCGCACCC. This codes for CSARDWTGGAP. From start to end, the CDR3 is CSARDWTGGAPLHF.

The CDR3: CAISDPPGLAREGNYEQYF. The sequenced part of the CDR3 DNA is TGTGCCATCAGTGACCCGCCGGGACTAGCGCGAGAGGGAAACTACGAG. The chain has TRBV10-3 and TRBJ2-7; 10 nucleotides agree with TRBD2. Coverage ceases 3 residues before the CDR3 finishes, and the germline J gene fills in the end. Germline lookup yields CDR1 ENHRY and CDR2 SYGVKD. The CDR3 runs to 19 residues. The V and J ends lost 3 bases and 3 bases, in that order; junction bases with no gene match: 17.

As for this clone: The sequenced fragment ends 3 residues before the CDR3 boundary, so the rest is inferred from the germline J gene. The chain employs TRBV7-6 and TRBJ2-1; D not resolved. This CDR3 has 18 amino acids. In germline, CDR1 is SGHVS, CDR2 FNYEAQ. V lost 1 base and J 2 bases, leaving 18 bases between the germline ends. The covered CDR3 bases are TGTGCCAGCAGCTTAGAGGGTGACAACGGAGCCCCCTACAATGAG. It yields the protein CASSLEGDNGAPYNE. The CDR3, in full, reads CASSLEGDNGAPYNEQFF.

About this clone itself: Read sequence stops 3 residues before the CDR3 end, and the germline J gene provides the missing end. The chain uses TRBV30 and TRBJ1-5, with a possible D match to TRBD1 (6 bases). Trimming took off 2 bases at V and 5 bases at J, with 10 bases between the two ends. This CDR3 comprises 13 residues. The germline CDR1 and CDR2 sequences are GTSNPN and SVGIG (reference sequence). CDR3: CAWSQQGDQPQHF. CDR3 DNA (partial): TGTGCCTGGAGTCAACAGGGTGATCAGCCC.

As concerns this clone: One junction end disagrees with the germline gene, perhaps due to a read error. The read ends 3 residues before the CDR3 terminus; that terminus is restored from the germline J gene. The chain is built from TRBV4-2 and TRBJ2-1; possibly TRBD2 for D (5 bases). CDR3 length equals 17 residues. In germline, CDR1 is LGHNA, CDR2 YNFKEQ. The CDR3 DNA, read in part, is TGCGCCAGCAGCCATTCTAGAGGACTTAGCTCCTACAATGAG. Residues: CASSHSRGLSSYNE. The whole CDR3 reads CASSHSRGLSSYNEQFF.